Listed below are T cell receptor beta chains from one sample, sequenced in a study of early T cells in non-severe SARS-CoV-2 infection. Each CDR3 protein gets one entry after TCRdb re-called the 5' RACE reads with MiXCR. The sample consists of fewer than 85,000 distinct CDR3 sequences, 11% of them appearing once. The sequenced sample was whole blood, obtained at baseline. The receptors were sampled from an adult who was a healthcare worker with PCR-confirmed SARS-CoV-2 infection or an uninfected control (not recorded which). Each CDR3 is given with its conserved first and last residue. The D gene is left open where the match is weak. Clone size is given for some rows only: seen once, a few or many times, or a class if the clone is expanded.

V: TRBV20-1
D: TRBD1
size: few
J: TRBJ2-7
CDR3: CSARASTGNYEQYF
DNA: TGCAGTGCTAGAGCCTCGACAGGGAACTACGAGCAGTACTTC

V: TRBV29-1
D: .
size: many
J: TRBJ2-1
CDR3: CSVEVSGNEQFF
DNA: TGCAGCGTTGAGGTTTCTGGCAATGAGCAGTTCTTC

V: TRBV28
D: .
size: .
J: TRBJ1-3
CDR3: CASSLVSGTNSGNTIYF
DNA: TGTGCCAGCAGTTTAGTCTCGGGGACGAACTCTGGAAACACCATATATTTT

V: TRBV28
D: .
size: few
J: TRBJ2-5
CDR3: CASSPPGRGGLQETQYF
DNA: TGTGCCAGCAGTCCCCCAGGGCGGGGAGGACTCCAAGAGACCCAGTACTTC

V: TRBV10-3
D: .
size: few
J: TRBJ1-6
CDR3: CAVHQGVNSPLHF
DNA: TGTGCCGTCCACCAGGGTGTTAATTCACCCCTCCACTTT

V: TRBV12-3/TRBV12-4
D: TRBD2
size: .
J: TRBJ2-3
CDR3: CATRRGNTDTQYF
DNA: TGTGCCACGCGGCGGGGGAACACAGATACGCAGTATTTT

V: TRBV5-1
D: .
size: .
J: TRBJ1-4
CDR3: CASSSRGDREKLFF
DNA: TGCGCCAGCAGCTCGCGGGGGGACCGTGAAAAACTGTTTTTT

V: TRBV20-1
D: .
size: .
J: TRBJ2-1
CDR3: CSAVYNEQFF
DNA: TGCAGTGCTGTATACAATGAGCAGTTCTTC

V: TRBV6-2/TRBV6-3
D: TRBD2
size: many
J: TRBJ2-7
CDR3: CASSSPTSGVSYEQYF
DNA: TGTGCCAGCAGTTCCCCGACTAGCGGGGTTTCCTACGAGCAGTACTTC

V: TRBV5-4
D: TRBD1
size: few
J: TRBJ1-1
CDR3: CASSFGTGLNTEAFF
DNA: TGTGCCAGCAGCTTTGGGACAGGTTTGAACACTGAAGCTTTCTTT

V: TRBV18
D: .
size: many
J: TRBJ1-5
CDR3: CASSPGYDSNQPQHF
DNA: TGTGCCAGCTCACCAGGGTATGATAGCAATCAGCCCCAGCATTTT

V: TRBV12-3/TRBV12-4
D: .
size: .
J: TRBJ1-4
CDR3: CASRALGEKLFF
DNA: TGTGCCAGCAGAGCATTGGGAGAAAAACTGTTTTTT

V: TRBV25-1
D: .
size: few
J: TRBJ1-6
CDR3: CASSDGTSYNSPLHF
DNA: TGTGCCAGCAGTGACGGCACAAGTTATAATTCACCCCTCCACTTT

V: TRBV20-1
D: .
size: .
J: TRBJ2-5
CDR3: CTPGEGARETQYF
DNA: TGCACCCCCGGGGAGGGGGCACGTGAGACCCAGTACTTC

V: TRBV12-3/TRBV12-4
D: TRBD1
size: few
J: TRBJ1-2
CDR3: CASSLGGTGMNYGYTF
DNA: TGTGCCAGCAGTTTAGGGGGGACAGGGATGAACTATGGCTACACCTTC

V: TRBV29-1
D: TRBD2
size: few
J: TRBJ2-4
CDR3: CSVDLGGSKNIQYF
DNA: TGCAGCGTTGACTTGGGGGGGTCCAAAAACATTCAGTACTTC

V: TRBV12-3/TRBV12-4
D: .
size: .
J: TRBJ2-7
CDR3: CASSLERLAGEQYF
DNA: TGTGCCAGCAGTTTAGAGCGGCTAGCAGGCGAGCAGTACTTC

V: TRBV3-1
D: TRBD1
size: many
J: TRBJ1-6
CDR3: CASSHGRTGNSPLHF
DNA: TGTGCCAGCAGCCACGGAAGGACAGGAAATTCACCCCTCCACTTT

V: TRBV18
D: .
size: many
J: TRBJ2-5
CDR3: CASSRGRPQETQYF
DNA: TGTGCCAGCTCACGGGGCAGGCCCCAAGAGACCCAGTACTTC

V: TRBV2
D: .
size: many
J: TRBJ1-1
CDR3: CASMGNMNTEAFF
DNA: TGTGCCAGCATGGGAAACATGAACACTGAAGCTTTCTTT

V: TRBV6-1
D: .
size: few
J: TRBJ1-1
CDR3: CASSERPGREAFF
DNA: TGTGCCAGCAGTGAAAGGCCCGGACGTGAAGCTTTCTTT

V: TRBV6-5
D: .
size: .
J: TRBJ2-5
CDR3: CASTSDRDQETQYF
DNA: TGTGCCAGCACCTCGGACCGAGACCAAGAGACCCAGTACTTC

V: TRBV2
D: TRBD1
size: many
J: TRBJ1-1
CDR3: CASRTGGSTEAFF
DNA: TGTGCCAGCAGAACAGGGGGGAGCACTGAAGCTTTCTTT

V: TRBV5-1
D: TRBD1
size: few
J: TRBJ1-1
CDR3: CASSGGQGGTEAFF
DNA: TGCGCCAGCAGCGGGGGACAGGGAGGGACTGAAGCTTTCTTT

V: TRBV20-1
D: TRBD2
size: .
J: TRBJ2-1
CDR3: CSALGTSRNEQFF
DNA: TGCAGTGCCCTGGGGACTAGCAGGAATGAGCAGTTCTTC

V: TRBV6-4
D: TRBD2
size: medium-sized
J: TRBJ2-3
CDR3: CASSGLAGGTDTQYF
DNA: TGTGCCAGCAGTGGACTAGCGGGGGGCACAGATACGCAGTATTTT

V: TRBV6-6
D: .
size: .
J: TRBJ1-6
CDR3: CASSNNSPLHF
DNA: TGTGCCAGCAGCAATAATTCACCCCTCCACTTT

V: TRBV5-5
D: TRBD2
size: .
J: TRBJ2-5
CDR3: CASSLVRTSGQETQYF
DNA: TGTGCCAGCAGCCTAGTTCGGACTAGCGGACAAGAGACCCAGTACTTC

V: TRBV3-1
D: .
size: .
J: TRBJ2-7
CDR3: CASSKDKSFGEQYF
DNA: TGTGCCAGCAGCAAGGACAAGTCGTTTGGGGAGCAGTACTTC

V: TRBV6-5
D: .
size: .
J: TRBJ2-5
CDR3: CASSYSLEGGTQYF
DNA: TGTGCCAGCAGTTACTCGCTTGAGGGGGGGACCCAGTACTTC

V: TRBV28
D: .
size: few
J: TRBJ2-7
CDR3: CVSESGLSSYEQYF
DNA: TGTGTCAGCGAGAGCGGGTTGAGCTCCTACGAGCAGTACTTC

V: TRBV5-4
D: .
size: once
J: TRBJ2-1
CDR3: CASSLGTTGTSYNEQFF
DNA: TGTGCCAGCAGCTTGGGGACGACAGGAACCTCCTACAATGAGCAGTTCTTC

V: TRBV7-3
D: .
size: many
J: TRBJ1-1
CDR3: CASSLMSGKNTEAFF
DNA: TGTGCCAGCAGCTTAATGAGCGGGAAGAACACTGAAGCTTTCTTT

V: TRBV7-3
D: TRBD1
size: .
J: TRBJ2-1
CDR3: CASSVPGQGVDNEQFF
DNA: TGTGCCAGCAGCGTTCCGGGACAGGGGGTCGACAATGAGCAGTTCTTC

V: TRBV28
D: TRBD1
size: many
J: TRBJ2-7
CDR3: CASSFRDRGTAEQYF
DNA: TGTGCCAGCAGTTTCCGGGACAGGGGAACGGCCGAGCAGTACTTC

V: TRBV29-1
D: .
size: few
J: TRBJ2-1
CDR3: CSVEWDSHNEQFF
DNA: TGCAGCGTTGAATGGGACTCTCACAATGAGCAGTTCTTC

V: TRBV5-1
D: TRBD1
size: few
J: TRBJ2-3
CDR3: CASRGQGPDTQYF
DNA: TGCGCCAGCAGGGGACAGGGTCCAGATACGCAGTATTTT

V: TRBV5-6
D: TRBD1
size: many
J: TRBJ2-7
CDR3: CASSLAGGAMIYEQYF
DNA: TGTGCCAGCAGCTTGGCAGGGGGCGCCATGATCTACGAGCAGTACTTC

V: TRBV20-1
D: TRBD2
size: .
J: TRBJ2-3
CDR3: CSASPGGPDTQYF
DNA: TGCAGTGCTAGCCCGGGGGGGCCTGATACGCAGTATTTT

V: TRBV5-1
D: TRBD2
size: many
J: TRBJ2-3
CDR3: CASRGDSRGADTQYF
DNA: TGCGCCAGCAGAGGGGACTCCCGGGGGGCAGATACGCAGTATTTT

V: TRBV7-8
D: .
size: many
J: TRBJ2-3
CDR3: CASSPELDTQYF
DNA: TGTGCCAGCAGCCCCGAATTGGATACGCAGTATTTT

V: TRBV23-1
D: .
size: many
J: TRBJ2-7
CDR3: CASTQNGGVRDYYEQYF
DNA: TGCGCCAGCACCCAGAACGGCGGGGTCAGGGATTATTACGAGCAGTACTTC

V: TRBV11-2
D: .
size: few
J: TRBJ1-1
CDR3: CASSSRREAFF
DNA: TGTGCCAGCAGCTCCCGACGTGAAGCTTTCTTT

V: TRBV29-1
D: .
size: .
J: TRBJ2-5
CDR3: CSVLGQTQETQYF
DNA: TGCAGCGTTCTCGGACAGACCCAAGAGACCCAGTACTTC

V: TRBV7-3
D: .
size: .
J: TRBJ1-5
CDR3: CASSLHPGQPQHF
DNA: TGTGCCAGCAGCTTACACCCGGGCCAGCCCCAGCATTTT

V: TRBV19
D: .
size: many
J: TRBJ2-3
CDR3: CASRPILGSDTQYF
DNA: TGTGCCAGTAGACCCATCCTTGGGTCAGATACGCAGTATTTT

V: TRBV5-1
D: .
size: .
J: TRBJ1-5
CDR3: CASSPLGSNQPQHF
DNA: TGCGCCAGCAGCCCCCTCGGGTCCAATCAGCCCCAGCATTTT

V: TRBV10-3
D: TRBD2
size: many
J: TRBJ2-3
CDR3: CAIRALAGGDTQYF
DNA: TGTGCCATCAGAGCTCTAGCGGGGGGAGATACGCAGTATTTT

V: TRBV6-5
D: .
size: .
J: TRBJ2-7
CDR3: CASRFKTGLWEQYF
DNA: TGTGCCAGCAGATTTAAAACTGGACTCTGGGAGCAGTACTTC

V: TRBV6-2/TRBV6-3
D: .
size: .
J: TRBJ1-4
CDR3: CASSPGTRTTNEKLFF
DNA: TGTGCCAGCAGTCCCGGGACGCGAACAACTAATGAAAAACTGTTTTTT

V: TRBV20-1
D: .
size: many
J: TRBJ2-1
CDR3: CSARDPGSSYNEQFF
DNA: TGCAGTGCTAGAGATCCGGGTAGCTCCTACAATGAGCAGTTCTTC

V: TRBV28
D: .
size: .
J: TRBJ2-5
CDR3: CASRKPQETQYF
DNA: TGTGCCAGCAGGAAGCCCCAAGAGACCCAGTACTTC

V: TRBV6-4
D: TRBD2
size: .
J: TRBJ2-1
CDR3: CASSNAGGEYNEQFF
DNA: TGTGCCAGCAGCAACGCGGGGGGCGAATACAATGAGCAGTTCTTC

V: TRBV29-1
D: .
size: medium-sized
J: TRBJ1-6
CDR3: CRTLTREISPLHF
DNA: TGCAGGACATTAACAAGGGAGATTTCACCCCTCCACTTT

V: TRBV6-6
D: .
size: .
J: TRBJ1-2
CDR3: CASSPSRGAYGYTF
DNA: TGTGCCAGCAGTCCCTCGAGGGGGGCCTATGGCTACACCTTC

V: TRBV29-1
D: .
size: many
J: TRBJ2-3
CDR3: CSVLVLFDTQYF
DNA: TGCAGCGTTCTGGTACTTTTCGATACGCAGTATTTT